This T cell receptor beta chain was sequenced in a study of response to subunit inactivated influenza vaccine. The study's findings and limits: Researchers suggested that each seasonal influenza vaccination recruits few new T cells.

This clonotype came up many times. Its antigen is currently unknown. TCRdb recomputed calls from the RT-PCR reads with MiXCR, one row per CDR3 protein. The table has around 540,000 distinct CDR3 sequences, 12% seen once. The germline gives CDR1 LGHNA, CDR2 YNFKEQ. Unmatched junction bases numbered 11, after V lost 0 bases and J lost 3 bases. The CDR3 has 18 amino acids. The TCR comes from a middle-aged man who received an inactivated influenza vaccine. The chain is built from TRBV4-2 and TRBJ2-1; 7 bases are a match to TRBD2. Sequences were derived from PBMCs from blood, sampled on the day of vaccination. CDR3 loop: CASSQDRFLGEGYNEQFF. The CDR3 DNA reads as TGTGCCAGCAGCCAAGATCGTTTTTTGGGGGAGGGCTACAATGAGCAGTTCTTC.